A selection of T cell receptor beta chains follows, all from one sample in a study of blood T cell repertoires in COVID-19. The protocol was immunoSEQ multiplex PCR, while the TCRdb copy is restricted to in-frame clones and leaves out a portion. The sample lists 110,000 to 150,000 clones, approximately 78% occurring once. The sample consisted of peripheral blood. Receptor source: a woman of 80 years or more with acute or convalescent COVID-19. CDR3s include the opening cysteine and the closing phenylalanine or tryptophan. D genes are given only for firm matches. The listing skips clone size in some rows; elsewhere it reads once, few, many or a size class.

j_call v_call clone_size d_call cdr3_aa cdr3_nt
TRBJ1-1 TRBV28 . . CASSSLRRQGRNTEAFF TGTGCCAGCAGCTCACTCCGTCGTCAGGGGAGGAACACTGAAGCTTTCTTT
TRBJ2-2 TRBV4-1 once TRBD2 CASSQGTRGNTGELFF TGCGCCAGCAGCCAGGGGACTAGGGGGAACACCGGGGAGCTGTTTTTT
TRBJ1-6 TRBV28 . . CASSFPGLRSPLHF TGTGCCAGCAGTTTCCCAGGGTTAAGGTCACCCCTCCACTTT
TRBJ1-1 TRBV5-1 . . CASSLVGGLNTEAFF TGCGCCAGCAGCTTGGTAGGGGGACTGAACACTGAAGCTTTCTTT
TRBJ2-3 TRBV5-4 . TRBD1 CASSHILGTGGVLQYF TGTGCCAGCAGCCACATCCTCGGGACAGGGGGCGTTTTGCAGTATTTT
TRBJ2-5 TRBV18 . . CASSPPGAEPDRETQYF TGTGCCAGCTCACCCCCAGGGGCGGAGCCGGATCGAGAGACCCAGTACTTC
TRBJ1-1 TRBV5-4 . . CASRGQGPEAFF TGTGCCAGCAGGGGGCAGGGTCCTGAAGCTTTCTTT
TRBJ2-7 TRBV27 . . CASSLATGRVPYEQYF TGTGCCAGCAGTTTGGCTACAGGGAGGGTCCCCTACGAGCAGTACTTC
TRBJ1-2 TRBV5-4 . . CASRPEQKENYGYTF TGTGCCAGCAGGCCGGAACAGAAGGAAAACTATGGCTACACCTTC
TRBJ2-3 TRBV5-4 . TRBD2 CASSLAGLGLADTQYF TGTGCCAGCAGCTTGGCGGGACTAGGATTGGCAGATACGCAGTATTTT
TRBJ2-1 TRBV18 few TRBD1 CASSVEAGGNEQFF TGTGCCAGCTCCGTTGAGGCAGGGGGCAATGAGCAGTTCTTC
TRBJ2-5 TRBV14 . TRBD2 CASSHPRTRSGETQYF TGTGCCAGCAGCCACCCGCGGACTAGGAGCGGAGAGACCCAGTACTTC
TRBJ2-4 TRBV5-1 . . CASSPRGWGPKNIQYF TGCGCCAGCAGCCCTAGGGGTTGGGGCCCCAAGAACATTCAGTACTTC